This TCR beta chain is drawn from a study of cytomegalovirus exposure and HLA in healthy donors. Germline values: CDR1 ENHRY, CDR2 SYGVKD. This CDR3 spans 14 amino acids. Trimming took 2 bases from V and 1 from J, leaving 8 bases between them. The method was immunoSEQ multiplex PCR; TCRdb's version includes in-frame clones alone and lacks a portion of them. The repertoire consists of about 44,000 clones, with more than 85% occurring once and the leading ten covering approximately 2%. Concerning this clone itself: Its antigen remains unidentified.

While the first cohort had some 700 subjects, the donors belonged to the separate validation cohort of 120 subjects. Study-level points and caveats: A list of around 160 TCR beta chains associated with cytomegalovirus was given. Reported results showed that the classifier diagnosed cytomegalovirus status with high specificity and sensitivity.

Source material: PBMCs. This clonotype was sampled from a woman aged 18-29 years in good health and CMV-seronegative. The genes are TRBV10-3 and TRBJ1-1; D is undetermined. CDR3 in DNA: TGTGCCATCAGTGAGGGAGATACGAACACTGAAGCTTTCTTT. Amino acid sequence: CAISEGDTNTEAFF.